This T cell receptor (beta chain) was captured by sequencing in a study of blood T cell repertoires in COVID-19. Overall study: Acute and convalescent COVID-19 samples came from the United States, Italy and Spain. T cells, B-cell-depleted T cells, or PBMCs supplied cDNA or gDNA.

Authors' processing steps: Researchers report that nucleated cell counts were estimated from reference gene primer amplification. TCRdb keeps only in-frame clones here, not all; method: immunoSEQ multiplex PCR. D and trimming were read from the DNA, whereas the V and J calls and clone size are those reported in that table. In the table there are roughly 300,000 clones, around 81% of which are singletons. The sequencing input was peripheral blood. This clonotype originated in a woman aged 55-75 years with active or convalescent COVID-19.

CDR3 in DNA: TGTGCCAGCAGCGCCGGGACAGTTCCCTACGAGCAGTACTTC. This encodes CASSAGTVPYEQYF. The chain combines TRBV7-9 with TRBJ2-7; 7 positions agree with TRBD1. This CDR3 region has 14 residues. The ends lost 5 bases at V and 2 bases at J; junction bases unmatched: 6. CDR1 and CDR2 from the germline V gene are SEHNR and FQNEAQ (reference sequence).